This T cell receptor (beta chain) was obtained from a study of identical twins (dated by TCRdb to 2015 to 2016). With regard to the full study: TCR alpha and beta repertoires from monozygotic twins, unrelated adults of various ages and cord blood were deep-sequenced to test whether fetal clonotypes persist. Replicate twin experiments were performed at different times using different library preparation protocols to rule out contamination.

General study outcomes and caveats: Out-of-frame TCR alpha sequences shared between twins showed an excess of low generation-probability sequences compared with coincidental sharing between unrelated individuals. Invariant T cells such as MAIT and iNKT could partly confound zero-insertion analyses, though diverse VJ usage argued against this for most clonotypes. Fewer insertions were carried by abundant cord blood beta clonotypes; a weaker similar trend was observed in young adult naive repertoires, while no such trend was observed in memory repertoires. The excess sharing between twins in beta out-of-frame sequences was weaker because fewer shared sequences reduced the signal-to-noise ratio. Out-of-frame TCR alpha sharing in monozygotic twins was systematically underestimated by recombination models, whereas sharing between unrelated individuals was in agreement with the recombination models. Because the same donors could not be followed over many years, conclusions were based on cross-sectional statistical analysis.

Receptors were amplified or captured by 5' RACE. Sequencing was carried out with an Illumina HiSeq 2000. Template switching introduced a universal primer binding site; the final cDNA contained a unique molecular identifier, enabling accurate counting of TCR cDNA molecules. First-strand cDNA for TCR alpha and beta chains was synthesized from specific primers in the conserved constant-segment region. To control for contamination, each cDNA library was double barcoded with a SMART-Mk sample barcode plus Illumina barcodes. TruSeq adapter sequences along with Illumina sample barcodes were introduced in two successive PCR steps. The TCR alpha and beta cDNA libraries were sequenced on the Illumina HiSeq platform using custom primers. Under the source paper's analysis protocol: Raw reads were processed with MiGEC to extract unique molecular identifiers, and MiXCR was used to determine CDR3 positions. Recombination models were inferred per individual with the repgenHMM and IGoR tools using an EM algorithm. Shared clonotype analysis was performed with the tcR package in R, normalizing sharing by the product of cloneset sizes. To study raw recombination without the effects of thymic and clonal selection, out-of-frame nonproductive sequences were analyzed. Through fastp at Q25 and MiXCR, TCRdb rebuilt clones from the public reads, retaining in-frame beta chains. Each record represents a unique CDR3 protein, reported with the most common genes and DNA among its rows. TCRdb, not the authors, supplied the V and J calls. This sample comprises about 240,000 distinct CDR3 sequences, more than 9% of them detected only once. Of the sample, 10% falls within the top ten clones.

Every donor was a healthy Caucasian. Using Miltenyi CD45RO+ enrichment and human naive T-cell isolation kits, memory (CD45RO+) and naive T cells were isolated from PBMC. This clonotype was counted many times. Its target antigen remains unknown. Base qualities are missing; no much larger clone stands one base away. The sequenced material came from memory T cells sorted from blood. The cell subset or site label for this specimen denotes: CD45RO+ enriched T cells. This receptor was taken from a man aged 45-65 years in good health.

The base sequence is TGTGCCAGCAGCCCGACCGGGGGGGCCTACGAGCAGTACTTC. It codes for CASSPTGGAYEQYF. The receptor chain draws on TRBV7-3 and TRBJ2-7, and 8 bases in between align with TRBD2. The CDR3 holds 14 amino acids from the cysteine to the phenylalanine. Kept here is only the CDR3 DNA, which spans 42 bases and is read in frame from base 1. Taken from the germline V gene, the CDR1 and CDR2 loops are SGHTA and FQGTGA. Trimmed from V: 5 bases; trimmed from J: 2 bases; junction bases lacking a gene match: 5.